This TCR beta chain was sequenced during a study of prognosis after radiotherapy for stage I lung cancer. Details on this clonotype: Since a much larger clone is just one base distant, this may be a read error.

TCR beta CDR3 amplification from genomic DNA was performed by two-round multiplex PCR. Amplification during the initial PCR round employed primers specific to each TRBV and TRBJ gene. Each CDR3 protein is one row after TCRdb ran MiXCR on the multiplex PCR reads. The data contain fewer than 30,000 distinct CDR3 sequences, about 43% of them singletons. Specimen: PBMCs, collected before or after stereotactic body radiation therapy (not recorded which). This TCR derives from a donor aged 50 or older with non-small cell lung cancer.

CDR3 sequence: CASSSWEQPQHF. The CDR3 DNA reads TGTGCCAGCAGCTCGTGGGAGCAGCCCCAGCATTTT. The chain carries TRBV7-9 and TRBJ1-5; no clear D. Germline lookup yields CDR1 SEHNR and CDR2 FQNEAQ (reference sequence). Trimming removed 4 bases at V and 7 bases at J, with 8 bases between. The CDR3 is 12 residues long. Complete variable domain (other parts from reference TRBV7-9 and TRBJ1-5): DTGVSQNPRHKITKRGQNVTFRCDPISEHNRLYWYRQTLGQGPEFLTYFQNEAQLEKSRLLSDRFSAERPKGSFSTLEIQRTEQGDSAMYLCASSSWEQPQHFGDGTRLSIL.